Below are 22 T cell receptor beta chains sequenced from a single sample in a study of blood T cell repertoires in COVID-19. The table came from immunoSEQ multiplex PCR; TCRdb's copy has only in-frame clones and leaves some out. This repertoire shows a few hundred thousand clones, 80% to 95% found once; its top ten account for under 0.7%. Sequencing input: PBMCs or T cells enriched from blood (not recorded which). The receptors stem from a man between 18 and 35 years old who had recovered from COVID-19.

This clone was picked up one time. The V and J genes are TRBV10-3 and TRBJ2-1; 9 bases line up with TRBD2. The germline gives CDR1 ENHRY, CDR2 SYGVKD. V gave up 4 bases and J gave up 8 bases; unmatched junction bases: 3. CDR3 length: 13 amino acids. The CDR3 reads CAISGGTSYEQFF. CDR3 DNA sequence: TGTGCCATCAGTGGGGGGACTAGCTATGAGCAGTTCTTC.

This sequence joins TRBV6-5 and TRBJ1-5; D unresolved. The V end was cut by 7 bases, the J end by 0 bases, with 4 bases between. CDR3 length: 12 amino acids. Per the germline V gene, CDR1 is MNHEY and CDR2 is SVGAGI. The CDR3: CASTVSNQPQHF. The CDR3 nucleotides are TGTGCCAGCACCGTTAGCAATCAGCCCCAGCATTTT.

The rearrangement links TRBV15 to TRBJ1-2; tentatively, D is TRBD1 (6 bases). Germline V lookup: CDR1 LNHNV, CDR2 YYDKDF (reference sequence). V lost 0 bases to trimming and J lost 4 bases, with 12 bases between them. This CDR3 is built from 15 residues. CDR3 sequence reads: CATSRDSDRTYGYTF. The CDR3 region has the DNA TGTGCCACCAGCAGAGATTCTGACAGGACCTATGGCTACACCTTC.

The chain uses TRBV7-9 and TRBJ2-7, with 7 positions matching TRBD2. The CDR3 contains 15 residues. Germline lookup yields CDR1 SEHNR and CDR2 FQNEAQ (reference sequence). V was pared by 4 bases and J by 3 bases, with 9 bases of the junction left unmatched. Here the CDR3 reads CASSSDGTTYYEQYF. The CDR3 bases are TGTGCCAGCAGCTCAGATGGGACTACGTACTACGAGCAGTACTTC. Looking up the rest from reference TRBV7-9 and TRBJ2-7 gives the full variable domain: DTGVSQNPRHKITKRGQNVTFRCDPISEHNRLYWYRQTLGQGPEFLTYFQNEAQLEKSRLLSDRFSAERPKGSFSTLEIQRTEQGDSAMYLCASSSDGTTYYEQYFGPGTRLTVT.

The CDR3 spells CASRGQVFNSPLHF. CDR3 in DNA: TGTGCCAGCCGAGGACAGGTTTTTAATTCACCCCTCCACTTT. The chain carries TRBV6-5 and TRBJ1-6; 7 positions agree with TRBD1. V lost 8 bases and J lost 6; bases outside the gene matches: 7. This CDR3 comprises 14 residues. Germline V gene lookup returns CDR1 MNHEY and CDR2 SVGAGI.

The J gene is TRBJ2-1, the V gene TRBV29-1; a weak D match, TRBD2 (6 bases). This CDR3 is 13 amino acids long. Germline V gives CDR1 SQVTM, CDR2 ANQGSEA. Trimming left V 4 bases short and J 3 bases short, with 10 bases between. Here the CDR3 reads CSVVGSVYNEQFF. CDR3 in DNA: TGCAGCGTTGTCGGGAGTGTCTACAATGAGCAGTTCTTC.

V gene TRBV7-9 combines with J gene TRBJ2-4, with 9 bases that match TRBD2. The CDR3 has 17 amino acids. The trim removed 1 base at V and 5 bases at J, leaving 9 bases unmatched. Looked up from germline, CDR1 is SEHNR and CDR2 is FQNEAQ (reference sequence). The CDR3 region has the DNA TGTGCCAGCAGCTTAGGAGGGGCGGGAGGGTTCCAAAACATTCAGTACTTC. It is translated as CASSLGGAGGFQNIQYF.

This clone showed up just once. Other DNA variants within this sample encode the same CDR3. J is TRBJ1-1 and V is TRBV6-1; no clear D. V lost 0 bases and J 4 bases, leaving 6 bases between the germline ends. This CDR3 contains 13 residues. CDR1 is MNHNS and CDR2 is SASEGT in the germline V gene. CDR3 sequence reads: CASSEARGTEAFF. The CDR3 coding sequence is TGTGCCAGCAGTGAAGCCCGGGGCACTGAAGCTTTCTTT.

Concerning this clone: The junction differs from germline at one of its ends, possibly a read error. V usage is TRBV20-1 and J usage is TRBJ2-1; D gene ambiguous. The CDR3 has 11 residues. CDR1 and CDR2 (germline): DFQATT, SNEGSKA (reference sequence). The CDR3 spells CSARFYDEQFF. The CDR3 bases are TGCAGTGCTAGGTTCTACGATGAGCAGTTCTTC.

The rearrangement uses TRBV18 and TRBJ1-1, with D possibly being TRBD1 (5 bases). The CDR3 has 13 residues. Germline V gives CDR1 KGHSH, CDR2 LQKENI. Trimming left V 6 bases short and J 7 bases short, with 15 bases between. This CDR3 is CASSTGGGGEAFF. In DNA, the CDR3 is TGTGCCAGCTCCACGGGGGGTGGCGGTGAAGCTTTCTTT.

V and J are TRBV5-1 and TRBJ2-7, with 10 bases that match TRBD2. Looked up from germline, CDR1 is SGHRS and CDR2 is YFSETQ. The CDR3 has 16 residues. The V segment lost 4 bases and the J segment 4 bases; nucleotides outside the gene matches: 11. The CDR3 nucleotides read TGCGCCAGCAGCGGGCACCTAGCGGGAGTATGGTACGAGCAGTACTTC. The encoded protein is CASSGHLAGVWYEQYF.

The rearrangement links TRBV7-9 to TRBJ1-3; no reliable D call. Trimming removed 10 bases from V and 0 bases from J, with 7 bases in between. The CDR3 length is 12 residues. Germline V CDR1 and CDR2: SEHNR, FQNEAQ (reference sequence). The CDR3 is CATLFSGNTIYF. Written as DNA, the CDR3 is TGTGCCACCCTATTCTCTGGAAACACCATATATTTT.

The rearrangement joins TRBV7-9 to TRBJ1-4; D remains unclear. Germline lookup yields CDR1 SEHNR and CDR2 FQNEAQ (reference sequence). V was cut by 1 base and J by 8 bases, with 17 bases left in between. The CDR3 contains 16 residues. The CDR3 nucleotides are TGTGCCAGCAGCTTAGGAGGGCAAAACCGGAGGGAAAAACTGTTTTTT. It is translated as CASSLGGQNRREKLFF.

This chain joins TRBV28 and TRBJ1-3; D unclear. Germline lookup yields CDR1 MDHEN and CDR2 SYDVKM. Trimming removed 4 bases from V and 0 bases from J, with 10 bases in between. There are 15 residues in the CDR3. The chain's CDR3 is CASSWPARSGNTIYF. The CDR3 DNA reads TGTGCCAGCAGTTGGCCAGCGCGCTCTGGAAACACCATATATTTT.

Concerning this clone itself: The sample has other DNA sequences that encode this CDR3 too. DNA of the CDR3: TGCGCCAGCAGCCCCGGACTAGCGGGAGGGCCCGGTGAGCAGTTCTTC. Residues: CASSPGLAGGPGEQFF. The J gene is TRBJ2-1, the V gene TRBV4-1, with TRBD2 matching 15 bases. CDR1 is MGHRA and CDR2 is YSYEKL in the germline V gene. This CDR3 contains 16 residues. With V trimmed by 4 bases and J by 9 bases, 7 bases remained unmatched.

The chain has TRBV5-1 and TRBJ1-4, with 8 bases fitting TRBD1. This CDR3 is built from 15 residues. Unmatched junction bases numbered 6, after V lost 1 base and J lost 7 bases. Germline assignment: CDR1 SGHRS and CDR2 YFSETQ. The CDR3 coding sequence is TGCGCCAGCAGCTTGAATTCAGGGGGCGTTGAAAAACTGTTTTTT. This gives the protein CASSLNSGGVEKLFF.

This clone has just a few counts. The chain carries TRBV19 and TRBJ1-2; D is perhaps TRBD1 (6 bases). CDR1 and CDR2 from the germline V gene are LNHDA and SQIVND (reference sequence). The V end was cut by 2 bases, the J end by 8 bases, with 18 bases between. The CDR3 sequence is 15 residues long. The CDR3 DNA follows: TGTGCCAGTAGTATAAAATCCACAGGGCAACTCGGCTACACCTTC. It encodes CASSIKSTGQLGYTF.

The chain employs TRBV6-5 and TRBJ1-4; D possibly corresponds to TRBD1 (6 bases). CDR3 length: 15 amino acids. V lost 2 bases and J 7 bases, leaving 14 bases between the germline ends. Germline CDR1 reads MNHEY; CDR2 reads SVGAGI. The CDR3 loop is CASSYPRGGSEKLFF. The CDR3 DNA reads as TGTGCCAGCAGTTACCCCCGAGGGGGAAGTGAAAAACTGTTTTTT.

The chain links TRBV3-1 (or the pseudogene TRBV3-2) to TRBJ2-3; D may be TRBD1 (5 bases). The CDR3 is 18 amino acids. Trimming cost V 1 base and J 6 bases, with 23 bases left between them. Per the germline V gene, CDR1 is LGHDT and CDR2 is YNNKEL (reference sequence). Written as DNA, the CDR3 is TGTGCCAGCAGCCAAGTCCCCTGGCAGGGCTCCTCATCCGATACGCAGTATTTT. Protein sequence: CASSQVPWQGSSSDTQYF.

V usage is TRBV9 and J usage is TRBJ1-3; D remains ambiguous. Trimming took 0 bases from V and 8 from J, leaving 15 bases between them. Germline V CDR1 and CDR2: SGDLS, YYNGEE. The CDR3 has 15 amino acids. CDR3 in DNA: TGTGCCAGCAGCGTAGATATCATCTTGCCAGACACCATATATTTT. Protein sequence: CASSVDIILPDTIYF.

The DNA of the CDR3 is TGTGCCAGCAGCCCCCTGGACAGGGGGCATTTGTATGGCTACACCTTC. It translates to CASSPLDRGHLYGYTF. V usage is TRBV14 and J usage is TRBJ1-2; 11 nucleotides match TRBD1. J gave up 5 bases and V 4 bases, and 9 bases lay outside the gene matches. Germline V CDR1 and CDR2: SGHDN, FVKESK. This CDR3 region has 16 residues.

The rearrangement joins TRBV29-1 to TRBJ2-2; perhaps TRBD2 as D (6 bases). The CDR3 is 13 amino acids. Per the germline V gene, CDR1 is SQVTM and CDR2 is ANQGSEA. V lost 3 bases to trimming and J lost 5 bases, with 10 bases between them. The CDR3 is CSVDFGGTGELFF. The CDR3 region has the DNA TGCAGCGTTGATTTTGGAGGGACCGGGGAGCTGTTTTTT.